The clone carrying this T cell receptor (beta chain) came up many times. Its antigen is currently unknown. The data were taken from a study of neurological immune-mediated disorders. Points from the study as a whole: It was HTLV-1-associated myelopathy that showed the most TCR clonal expansion, while multiple sclerosis showed the least, falling below healthy controls. One related-CDR3 cluster, found by phylogenetic grouping, held repertoires of 18 of 34 multiple sclerosis patients and is a possible signature. The multiple sclerosis repertoire cluster showed no association with any clinical or MRI feature. The authors stated that larger cohorts are needed.

CDR3 length: 14 amino acids. CDR1 and CDR2 from the germline V gene are SGHTA and FQGNSA. V was pared by 2 bases and J by 4 bases, with 9 bases between. From 15-18 subjects, over 160 million TCR-beta sequences were obtained in each sequencing run. MiXCR was run by TCRdb on the 5' RACE reads, yielding one entry per CDR3 protein. In the table there are about 65,000 distinct CDR3 sequences, roughly 4% of which are singletons. The rearrangement joins TRBV7-2 to TRBJ1-5; TRBD1 is a possible D gene (5 bases). This receptor was obtained from a man in his fifties with multiple sclerosis. Sequenced input: PBMCs. The CDR3 DNA is TGTGCCAGCAGCTTACCGGGGGGAAATCAGCCCCAGCATTTT. Its translation is CASSLPGGNQPQHF.